This TCR beta chain appears in the sequencing data of a study of OX40 agonist ivuxolimab in advanced cancers. Overall study results and limits: Among some nonresponders, normalized T-cell clonal expansion was also low. Near-lowest levels of clonal expansion characterized partial responders at 0.1-3.0 mg/kg. Researchers report that CD8+ T cells had, on average, more expanded clones than CD4+.

Germline-derived CDR1 and CDR2 are LNHDA and SQIVND (reference sequence). V lost 5 bases to trimming and J lost 0 bases, with 12 bases between them. The CDR3 loop spans 15 amino acids. Points on this clone: Its specificity is unknown.

Only in-frame clones appear in the TCRdb table, and some are missing; sequencing was by immunoSEQ multiplex PCR. Among 55,000 to 80,000 clones listed, around 86% were seen once. The rearrangement uses TRBV19 and TRBJ2-3; D is undetermined. The receptor comes from an adult with an advanced solid tumor such as melanoma, head and neck, liver or kidney cancer. The sample here was CD4+ or CD8+ T cells sorted from blood, taken in a trial of the OX40 agonist ivuxolimab. The CDR3 nucleotides are TGTGCCAGTAGTCTCCCCGCCAGTAGCACAGATACGCAGTATTTT. It encodes CASSLPASSTDTQYF.